These T cell receptor beta chains were read from a single sample in a study of CD8 T cells in Susac syndrome. TCRdb re-called the immunoSEQ multiplex PCR reads through MiXCR, storing one row per CDR3 protein. This table has 190,000 or so distinct CDR3 sequences, 95% appearing once. Sequenced input: CD4+ T cells from PBMCs. These receptors were obtained from a human donor with multiple sclerosis. The CDR3 runs from the conserved cysteine through the conserved F or W. D genes are given only for firm matches. Size values are once, few and many counts, or a class for expanded clones, and some rows have none.

NA	TRBV7-2	NA	TRBJ2-3	CARGTESTDTQYF	TGTGCCAGGGGGACCGAAAGCACAGATACGCAGTATTTT
NA	TRBV20-1	NA	TRBJ2-5	CSAPNRVETQYF	TGCAGTGCCCCAAACCGGGTAGAGACCCAGTACTTC
NA	TRBV30	TRBD2	TRBJ2-1	CAWSKGLAVNNEQFF	TGTGCCTGGAGCAAGGGACTAGCGGTAAACAATGAGCAGTTCTTC
once	TRBV5-1	NA	TRBJ2-1	CASSLDAGSRNEQFF	TGCGCCAGCAGCTTGGATGCAGGGTCTCGCAATGAGCAGTTCTTC
NA	TRBV19	NA	TRBJ2-5	CASRGVQGRAQETQYF	TGTGCCAGTAGGGGGGTTCAGGGGAGAGCCCAAGAGACCCAGTACTTC
NA	TRBV6-2/TRBV6-3	TRBD2	TRBJ2-7	CASSSRRTSGSYEQYF	TGTGCCAGCAGTTCCCGACGGACTAGCGGGAGCTACGAGCAGTACTTC
NA	TRBV27	NA	TRBJ1-1	CASPYRGRTEAFF	TGTGCCAGCCCATACAGAGGGCGAACTGAAGCTTTCTTT
NA	TRBV30	TRBD2	TRBJ2-1	CAWSFAAGGEQFF	TGTGCCTGGAGTTTTGCAGCGGGGGGCGAGCAGTTCTTC
NA	TRBV7-3	TRBD2	TRBJ2-1	CASSSRAGVSYNEQFF	TGTGCCAGCAGCAGTCGGGCGGGGGTATCCTACAATGAGCAGTTCTTC
NA	TRBV9	NA	TRBJ1-1	CASSSRSNTEAFF	TGTGCCAGCAGCTCTAGGTCGAACACTGAAGCTTTCTTT
once	TRBV2	NA	TRBJ1-1	CASSERRQHTEAFF	TGTGCCAGCAGTGAAAGGCGGCAGCACACTGAAGCTTTCTTT
NA	TRBV5-1	NA	TRBJ2-5	CANPQGSERREAQYF	TGCGCCAACCCCCAGGGGAGCGAGAGAAGAGAGGCCCAGTACTTC
NA	TRBV10-3	NA	TRBJ2-6	CAITMDSSGANVLTF	TGTGCCATCACCATGGACAGCTCTGGGGCCAACGTCCTGACTTTC